The 20 T cell receptor beta chains presented below share a single source sample, sequenced in a study of CD8 T cells in Susac syndrome. A quantity of roughly 0.5 to 1 ug RNA underwent reverse transcription using random hexamers. TCRdb called the immunoSEQ multiplex PCR reads again in MiXCR, with one record for every CDR3 protein. The table has around 140,000 distinct CDR3 sequences, 85% to 95% seen once. Sequenced sample: CD4+ T cells from PBMCs. These receptors were collected from a human donor with multiple sclerosis.

The chain employs TRBV20-1 and TRBJ2-3; TRBD2 aligns across 13 bases. Germline trimming cut 6 bases from V and 4 bases from J; bases unmatched to any gene: 4. CDR3 length: 14 residues. The germline V gene has CDR1 DFQATT and CDR2 SNEGSKA (reference sequence). The CDR3 nucleotides read TGCAGTGCGAGACTAGCGGGAGGCGCAGATACGCAGTATTTT. This translates into CSARLAGGADTQYF.

The rearrangement links TRBV28 to TRBJ1-1, with D hard to call. The CDR3 loop spans 14 amino acids. Germline V gene lookup returns CDR1 MDHEN and CDR2 SYDVKM. V was trimmed by 7 bases and J by 3 bases, leaving 15 bases between them. This CDR3 is CASTSGVPYTEAFF. CDR3 sequence (DNA): TGTGCCAGCACTTCCGGGGTCCCCTACACTGAAGCTTTCTTT.

This chain links TRBV7-6 with TRBJ2-5, with 8 positions matching TRBD1. V gave up 5 bases and J gave up 4 bases; unmatched junction bases: 9. Germline CDR1 reads SGHVS; CDR2 reads FNYEAQ. The CDR3 extends over 15 amino acids. The CDR3 reads CASSPEGTGSETQYF. CDR3 in DNA: TGTGCCAGCAGCCCTGAGGGGACAGGATCAGAGACCCAGTACTTC. Complete variable domain (other parts from reference TRBV7-6 and TRBJ2-5): GAGVSQSPRYKVTKRGQDVALRCDPISGHVSLYWYRQALGQGPEFLTYFNYEAQQDKSGLPNDRFSAERPEGSISTLTIQRTEQRDSAMYRCASSPEGTGSETQYFGPGTRLLVL.

This chain uses TRBV5-1 with TRBJ1-5; 11 bases map to TRBD1. J was trimmed by 7 bases and V by 4 bases; bases with no gene match: 13. The CDR3 sequence is 17 residues long. Germline CDR1 is SGHRS and CDR2 is YFSETQ. The CDR3 DNA follows: TGCGCCAGCAGCCCGGTGGGACAGGGGGTTCTTCGCCAGCCCCAGCATTTT. Its protein is CASSPVGQGVLRQPQHF.

The chain joins TRBV20-1 to TRBJ2-1; 9 bases match TRBD1. The V and J ends lost 4 bases and 3 bases, in that order; junction bases with no gene match: 4. Per germline, CDR1 DFQATT and CDR2 SNEGSKA (reference sequence). The CDR3 totals 14 residues. The CDR3 coding sequence is TGCAGTGCTATCCGGGACAGGGTCTACAATGAGCAGTTCTTC. Its protein is CSAIRDRVYNEQFF.

The genes are TRBV5-4 and TRBJ2-6; D is unclear. The CDR3 covers 13 residues. CDR1 is SGHNT, CDR2 YYREEE, per germline (reference sequence). V lost 4 bases and J 4 bases, leaving 6 bases between the germline ends. The CDR3 reads CASSVLGANVLTF. The CDR3, as DNA: TGTGCCAGCAGCGTTCTGGGGGCCAACGTCCTGACTTTC.

The J gene is TRBJ2-7, the V gene TRBV28; D may be TRBD1 (6 bases). V dropped 3 bases and J dropped 7 bases, with 10 bases sitting between them. The CDR3 is 12 residues long. The germline V gene has CDR1 MDHEN and CDR2 SYDVKM. CDR3 DNA: TGTGCCAGCAGTTTTAGGACAGCAGAGCAGTACTTC. The encoded protein is CASSFRTAEQYF. Supplemented by reference TRBV28 and TRBJ2-7, the full variable domain reads DVKVTQSSRYLVKRTGEKVFLECVQDMDHENMFWYRQDPGLGLRLIYFSYDVKMKEKGDIPEGYSVSREKKERFSLILESASTNQTSMYLCASSFRTAEQYFGPGTRLTVT.

V is TRBV30 and J is TRBJ1-1; tentatively, D is TRBD1 (5 bases). The V gene's germline CDR1 is GTSNPN and CDR2 SVGIG (reference sequence). Deletions cut 0 bases from V and 3 bases from J, with 11 bases between. This CDR3 comprises 14 residues. CDR3 nucleotide sequence: TGTGCCTGGAGTGTATGGGGAGGGGACACTGAAGCTTTCTTT. Residues: CAWSVWGGDTEAFF.

This chain uses TRBV28 with TRBJ2-1; 8 nucleotides match TRBD2. Germline CDR1 MDHEN, CDR2 SYDVKM. Trimming at V came to 5 bases and at J to 0 bases, leaving 6 bases not matched to a gene. The CDR3 sequence is 16 residues long. This CDR3 reads CASSTVAGLSYNEQFF. CDR3 bases: TGTGCCAGCAGTACCGTAGCGGGGCTCTCCTACAATGAGCAGTTCTTC.

The chain recombines TRBV5-6 with TRBJ1-6; D gene ambiguous. V lost 2 bases and J lost 8, with 8 bases in between. Germline V gives CDR1 SGHDT, CDR2 YYEEEE. The CDR3 spans 13 residues. DNA for the CDR3: TGTGCCAGCAGCTTCGCGCCGGATTCACCCCTCCACTTT. The encoded protein is CASSFAPDSPLHF. The variable domain in full, with the rest retrieved from reference TRBV5-6 and TRBJ1-6, is DAGVTQSPTHLIKTRGQQVTLRCSPKSGHDTVSWYQQALGQGPQFIFQYYEEEERQRGNFPDRFSGHQFPNYSSELNVNALLLGDSALYLCASSFAPDSPLHFGNGTRLTVT.

The gene calls are TRBV10-3 and TRBJ1-5, with D perhaps TRBD1 (6 bases). Trimming pared 4 bases from V and 6 bases from J, leaving 10 bases between. CDR3 length equals 13 residues. Germline V lookup: CDR1 ENHRY, CDR2 SYGVKD. The CDR3 reads CAISAGDAQPQHF. The CDR3 region has the DNA TGTGCCATCAGTGCAGGGGATGCTCAGCCCCAGCATTTT.

The chain links TRBV5-1 to TRBJ2-1; 10 nucleotides agree with TRBD2. This CDR3 is 16 amino acids long. CDR1 SGHRS and CDR2 YFSETQ come from the germline V gene. With V trimmed by 2 bases and J by 6 bases, 8 bases remained unmatched. The chain's CDR3 is CASSFLAGVGANEQFF. Written as DNA, the CDR3 is TGCGCCAGCAGCTTCCTAGCGGGAGTAGGGGCCAATGAGCAGTTCTTC.

V and J are TRBV12-3 or TRBV12-4 and TRBJ2-3; D is perhaps TRBD1 (5 bases). This CDR3 comprises 13 residues. Trimming removed 6 bases from V and 4 bases from J, with 11 bases in between. CDR3 nucleotide sequence: TGTGCCAGCAGCCCCCGCAGGGCAGATACGCAGTATTTT. Its translation is CASSPRRADTQYF.

This clonotype was seen a single time. V is TRBV20-1 and J is TRBJ1-5; unclear D gene. The CDR3 has 13 amino acids. V lost 5 bases, J lost 7 bases, and 15 bases lay in between. Germline V gene lookup returns CDR1 DFQATT and CDR2 SNEGSKA (reference sequence). CDR3 sequence (DNA): TGCAGTGCTGGGGAAGTTCGAGGGCAGCCCCAGCATTTT. Translated: CSAGEVRGQPQHF.

The gene calls are TRBV14 and TRBJ1-1, with a tentative D call TRBD1 (5 bases). The CDR3 runs 17 residues. The V end lost 1 base, the J end lost 4 bases, and 19 bases lay between the germline ends. The germline V gene encodes CDR1 SGHDN and CDR2 FVKESK. The CDR3 nucleotides read TGTGCCAGCAGCCAAGTGAGGGACGTGGGGCAGGGCACTGAAGCTTTCTTT. Translating gives CASSQVRDVGQGTEAFF.

CDR3 sequence reads: CASSQDQALPATEAFF. The CDR3 DNA sequence: TGTGCCAGCAGCCAAGATCAAGCACTGCCAGCCACTGAAGCTTTCTTT. The V gene is TRBV3-1, the J gene TRBJ1-1; D unclear. Per germline, CDR1 LGHDT and CDR2 YNNKEL (reference sequence). This CDR3 is built from 16 residues. V was clipped by 0 bases and J by 4 bases, with 15 bases between them.

This rearrangement joins TRBV7-9 to TRBJ2-7; unclear D gene. The germline V gene encodes CDR1 SEHNR and CDR2 FQNEAQ (reference sequence). This CDR3 has 15 residues. Trimming stripped 1 base from V and 5 bases from J, with 15 bases between. The CDR3 nucleotides read TGTGCCAGCAGCTTAGTAGGGTTCTCCCGAGACGAGCAGTACTTC. This translates into CASSLVGFSRDEQYF.

This rearrangement joins TRBV12-3 or TRBV12-4 to TRBJ2-3; a possible D gene is TRBD2 (5 bases). Trimming took 4 bases from V and 2 from J, leaving 10 bases between them. The CDR3 totals 14 residues. The CDR3 protein is CASSSPGNTDTQYF. Written as DNA, the CDR3 is TGTGCCAGCAGTTCCCCCGGGAACACAGATACGCAGTATTTT.

The count of this clonotype is one. V is TRBV27 and J is TRBJ1-1; possibly TRBD1 for D (5 bases). Germline loops: CDR1 MNHEY, CDR2 SMNVEV (reference sequence). V lost 3 bases to trimming and J lost 4 bases, with 9 bases between them. The CDR3 covers 13 residues. CDR3 coding DNA: TGTGCCAGCAGTTTCAGGGAGGCCACTGAAGCTTTCTTT. Translating it yields CASSFREATEAFF.

V usage is TRBV2 and J usage is TRBJ1-6; 9 bases agree with TRBD1. Trimming removed 8 bases from V and 3 bases from J; junction bases left unmatched: 2. The germline V gene has CDR1 SNHLY and CDR2 FYNNEI. The CDR3 sequence is 14 residues long. In DNA form, the CDR3 reads TGTGCCAGCTTGACAGGGGGCTATAATTCACCCCTCCACTTT. Its protein is CASLTGGYNSPLHF. The whole variable domain, filled in from reference TRBV2 and TRBJ1-6, reads EPEVTQTPSHQVTQMGQEVILRCVPISNHLYFYWYRQILGQKVEFLVSFYNNEISEKSEIFDDQFSVERPDGSNFTLKIRSTKLEDSAMYFCASLTGGYNSPLHFGNGTRLTVT.